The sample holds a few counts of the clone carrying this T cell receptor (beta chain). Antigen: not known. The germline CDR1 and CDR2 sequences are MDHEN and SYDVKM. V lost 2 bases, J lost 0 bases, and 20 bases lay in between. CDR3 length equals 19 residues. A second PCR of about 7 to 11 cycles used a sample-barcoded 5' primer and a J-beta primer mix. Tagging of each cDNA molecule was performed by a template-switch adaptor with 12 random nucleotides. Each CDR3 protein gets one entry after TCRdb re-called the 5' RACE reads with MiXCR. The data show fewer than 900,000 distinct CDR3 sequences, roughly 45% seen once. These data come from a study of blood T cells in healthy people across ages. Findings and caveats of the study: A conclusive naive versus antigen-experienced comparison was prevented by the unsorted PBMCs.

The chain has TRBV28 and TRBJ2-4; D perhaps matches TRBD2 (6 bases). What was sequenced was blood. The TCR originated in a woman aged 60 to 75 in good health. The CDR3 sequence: CASSLVRASVTLAKNIQYF. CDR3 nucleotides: TGTGCCAGCAGTTTAGTTCGAGCTAGCGTCACCCTAGCCAAAAACATTCAGTACTTC.